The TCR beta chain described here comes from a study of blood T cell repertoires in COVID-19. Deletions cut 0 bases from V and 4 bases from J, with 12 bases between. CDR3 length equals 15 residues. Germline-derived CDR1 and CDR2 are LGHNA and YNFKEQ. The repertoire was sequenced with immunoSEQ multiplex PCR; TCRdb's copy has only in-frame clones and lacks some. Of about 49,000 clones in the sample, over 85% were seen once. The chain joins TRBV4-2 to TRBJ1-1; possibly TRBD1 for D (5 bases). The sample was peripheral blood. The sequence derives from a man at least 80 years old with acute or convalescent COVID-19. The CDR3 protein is CASSQEGEFGTEAFF. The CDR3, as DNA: TGTGCCAGCAGCCAAGAAGGGGAATTTGGCACTGAAGCTTTCTTT.